This T cell receptor (beta chain) was identified during a study of blood T cells in healthy people across ages. This clonotype was picked up a small number of times. Its antigen is currently unknown. The ends were cut back, 0 bases at V and 3 bases at J, with 12 bases in the middle. Germline V gene sequence: CDR1 SGHRS, CDR2 YFSETQ. This CDR3 is built from 15 residues. Study conclusions and caveats: Older age coincided with a roughly linear decline in TCR beta diversity per million T cells.

Primers used in a second PCR of about 7 to 12 cycles were a sample-barcoded 5' primer and a J-beta primer mix. Via MiXCR, TCRdb re-called the 5' RACE reads, giving one row per CDR3 protein. The sample holds roughly 500,000 distinct CDR3 sequences, 25% to 30% seen once. The sequenced sample was blood. The clonotype originates from a woman between 65 and 79 years old in good health. This sequence joins TRBV5-1 and TRBJ2-5, with D possibly TRBD1 on 5 matching bases. CDR3 amino acids: CASSLGAGNKETQYF. DNA of the CDR3: TGCGCCAGCAGCTTGGGGGCAGGGAATAAAGAGACCCAGTACTTC.